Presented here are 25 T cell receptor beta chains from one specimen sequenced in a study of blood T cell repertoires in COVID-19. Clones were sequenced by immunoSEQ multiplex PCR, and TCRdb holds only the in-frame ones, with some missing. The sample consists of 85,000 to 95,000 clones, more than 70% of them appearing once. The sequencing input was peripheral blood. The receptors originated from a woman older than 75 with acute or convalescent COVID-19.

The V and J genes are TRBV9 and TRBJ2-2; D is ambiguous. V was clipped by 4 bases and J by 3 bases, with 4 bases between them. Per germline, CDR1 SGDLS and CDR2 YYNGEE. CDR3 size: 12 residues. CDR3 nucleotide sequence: TGTGCCAGCAGCTCGTACACCGGGGAGCTGTTTTTT. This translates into CASSSYTGELFF. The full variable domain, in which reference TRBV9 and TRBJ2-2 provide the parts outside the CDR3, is DSGVTQTPKHLITATGQRVTLRCSPRSGDLSVYWYQQSLDQGLQFLIQYYNGEERAKGNILERFSAQQFPDLHSELNLSSLELGDSALYFCASSSYTGELFFGEGSRLTVL.

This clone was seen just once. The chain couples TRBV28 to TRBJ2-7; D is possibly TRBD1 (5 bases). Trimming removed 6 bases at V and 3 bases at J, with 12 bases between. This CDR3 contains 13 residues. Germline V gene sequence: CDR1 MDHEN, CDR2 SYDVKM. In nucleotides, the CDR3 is TGTGCCAGCAGAAGGGGATTTTACTACGAGCAGTACTTC. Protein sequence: CASRRGFYYEQYF.

The CDR3 DNA sequence: TGTGCCAGCAGTTCTTTTGGGGCAGGGATTCATCAGCCCCAGCATTTT. Encoded protein: CASSSFGAGIHQPQHF. The V call is TRBV27, the J call TRBJ1-5; a possible D gene is TRBD1 (5 bases). Between the trimmed V and J ends, which lost 4 bases and 5 bases, there was a span of 18 bases. This CDR3 spans 16 amino acids. CDR1 MNHEY and CDR2 SMNVEV come from the germline V gene (reference sequence).

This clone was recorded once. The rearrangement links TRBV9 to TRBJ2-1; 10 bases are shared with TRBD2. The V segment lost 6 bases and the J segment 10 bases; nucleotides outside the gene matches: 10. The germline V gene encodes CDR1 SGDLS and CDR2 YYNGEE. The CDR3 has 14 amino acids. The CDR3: CASNSGGLLMEQFF. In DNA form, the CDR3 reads TGTGCCAGCAATAGCGGGGGGCTCCTCATGGAGCAGTTCTTC.

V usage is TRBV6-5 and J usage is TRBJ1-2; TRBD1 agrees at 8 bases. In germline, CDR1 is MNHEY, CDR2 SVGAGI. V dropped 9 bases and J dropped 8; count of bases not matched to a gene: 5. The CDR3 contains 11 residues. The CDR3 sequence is CASRQGHGYTF. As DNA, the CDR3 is TGTGCCAGTAGACAGGGGCACGGCTACACCTTC.

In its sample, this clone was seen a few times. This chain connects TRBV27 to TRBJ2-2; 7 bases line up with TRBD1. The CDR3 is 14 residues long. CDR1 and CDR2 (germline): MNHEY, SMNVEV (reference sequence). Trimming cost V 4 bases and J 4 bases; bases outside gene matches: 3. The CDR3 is CASSSTGLTGELFF. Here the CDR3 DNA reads TGTGCCAGCAGTTCGACAGGGCTCACCGGGGAGCTGTTTTTT.

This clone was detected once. In DNA form, the CDR3 reads TGTGCCAGCAGCTTAGCGGGAGGCGCGGGTACCCCCCAGCATTTT. Protein product: CASSLAGGAGTPQHF. V gene TRBV7-2 combines with J gene TRBJ1-5; D remains ambiguous. Trimming took off 0 bases at V and 10 bases at J, with 16 bases between the two ends. The CDR3 runs to 15 residues. The V gene's germline CDR1 is SGHTA and CDR2 FQGNSA.

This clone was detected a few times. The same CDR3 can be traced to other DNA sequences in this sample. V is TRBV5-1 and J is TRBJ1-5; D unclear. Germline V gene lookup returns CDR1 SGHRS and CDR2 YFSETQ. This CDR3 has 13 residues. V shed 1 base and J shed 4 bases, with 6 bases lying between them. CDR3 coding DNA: TGCGCCAGCAGCTTGAACGGGAATCAGCCCCAGCATTTT. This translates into CASSLNGNQPQHF. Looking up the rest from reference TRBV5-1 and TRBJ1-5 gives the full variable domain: KAGVTQTPRYLIKTRGQQVTLSCSPISGHRSVSWYQQTPGQGLQFLFEYFSETQRNKGNFPGRFSGRQFSNSRSEMNVSTLELGDSALYLCASSLNGNQPQHFGDGTRLSIL.

The chain's CDR3 is CASSRQGAATF. The CDR3 DNA reads TGCGCCAGCAGCAGACAGGGGGCGGCCACCTTC. The chain links TRBV5-1 to TRBJ1-2, with TRBD1 matching 10 bases. Germline CDR1 reads SGHRS; CDR2 reads YFSETQ. The V gene end was trimmed by 4 bases and the J gene end by 13 bases; junction bases not matched to a gene: 4. CDR3 length: 11 residues.

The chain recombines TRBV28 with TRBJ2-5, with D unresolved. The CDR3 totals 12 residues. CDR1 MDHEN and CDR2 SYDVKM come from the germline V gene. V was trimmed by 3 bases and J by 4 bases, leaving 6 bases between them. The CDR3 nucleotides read TGTGCCAGCAGTTTTACGCGAGAGACCCAGTACTTC. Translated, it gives CASSFTRETQYF.

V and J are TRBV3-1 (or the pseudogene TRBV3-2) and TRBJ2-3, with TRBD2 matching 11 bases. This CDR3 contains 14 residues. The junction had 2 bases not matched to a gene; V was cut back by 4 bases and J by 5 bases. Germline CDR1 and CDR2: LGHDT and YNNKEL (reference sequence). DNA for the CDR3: TGTGCCAGCAGCCTTGGACTAGCGGGAGATACGCAGTATTTT. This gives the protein CASSLGLAGDTQYF.

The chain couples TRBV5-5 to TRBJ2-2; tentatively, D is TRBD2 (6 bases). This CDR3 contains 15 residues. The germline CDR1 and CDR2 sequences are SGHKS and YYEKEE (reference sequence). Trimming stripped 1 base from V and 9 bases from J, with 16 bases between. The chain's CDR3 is CASSLSGGEEWELFF. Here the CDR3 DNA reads TGTGCCAGCAGCTTGTCCGGAGGGGAGGAGTGGGAGCTGTTTTTT.

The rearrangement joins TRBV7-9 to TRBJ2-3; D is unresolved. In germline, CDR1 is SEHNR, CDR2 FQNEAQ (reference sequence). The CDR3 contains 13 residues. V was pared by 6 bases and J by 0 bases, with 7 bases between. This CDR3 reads CASRKTSTDTQYF. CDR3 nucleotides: TGTGCCAGCAGAAAGACTAGCACAGATACGCAGTATTTT.

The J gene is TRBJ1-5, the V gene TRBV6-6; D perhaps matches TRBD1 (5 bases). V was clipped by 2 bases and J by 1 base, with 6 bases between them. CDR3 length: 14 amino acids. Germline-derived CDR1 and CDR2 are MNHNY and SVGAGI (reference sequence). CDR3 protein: CASSYPGSNQPQHF. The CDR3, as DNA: TGTGCCAGCAGTTACCCAGGGAGCAATCAGCCCCAGCATTTT.

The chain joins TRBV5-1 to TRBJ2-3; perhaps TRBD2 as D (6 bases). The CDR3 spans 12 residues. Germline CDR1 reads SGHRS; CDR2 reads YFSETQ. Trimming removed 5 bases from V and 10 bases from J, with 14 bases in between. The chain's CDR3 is CASRSDYQPQYF. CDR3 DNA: TGCGCCAGCAGGTCGGACTATCAGCCGCAGTATTTT.

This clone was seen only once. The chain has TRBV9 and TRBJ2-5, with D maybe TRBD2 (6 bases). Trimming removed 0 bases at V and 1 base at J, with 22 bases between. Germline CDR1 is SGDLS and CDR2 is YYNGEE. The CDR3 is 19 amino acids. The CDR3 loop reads CASSVAGQLLVGGQETQYF. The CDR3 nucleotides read TGTGCCAGCAGCGTAGCGGGCCAACTCCTTGTGGGGGGCCAAGAGACCCAGTACTTC.

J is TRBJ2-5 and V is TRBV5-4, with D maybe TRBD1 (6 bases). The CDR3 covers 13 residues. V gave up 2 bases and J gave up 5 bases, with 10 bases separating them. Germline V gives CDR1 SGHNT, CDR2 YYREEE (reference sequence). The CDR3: CASSLQGRETQYF. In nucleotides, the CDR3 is TGTGCCAGCAGCTTACAGGGCAGGGAGACCCAGTACTTC.

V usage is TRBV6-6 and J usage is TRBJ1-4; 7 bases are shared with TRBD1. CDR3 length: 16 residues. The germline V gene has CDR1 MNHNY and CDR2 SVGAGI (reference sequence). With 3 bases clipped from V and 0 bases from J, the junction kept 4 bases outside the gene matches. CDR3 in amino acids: CASSYARGATNEKLFF. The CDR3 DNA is TGTGCCAGCAGTTATGCCAGGGGGGCAACTAATGAAAAACTGTTTTTT.

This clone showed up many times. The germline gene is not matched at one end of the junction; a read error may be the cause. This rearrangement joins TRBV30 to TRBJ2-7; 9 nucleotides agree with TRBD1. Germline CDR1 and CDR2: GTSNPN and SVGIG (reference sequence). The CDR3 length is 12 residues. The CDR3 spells CAIGQGSYEQYF. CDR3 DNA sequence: TGCGCAATTGGACAGGGGTCCTACGAGCAGTACTTC.

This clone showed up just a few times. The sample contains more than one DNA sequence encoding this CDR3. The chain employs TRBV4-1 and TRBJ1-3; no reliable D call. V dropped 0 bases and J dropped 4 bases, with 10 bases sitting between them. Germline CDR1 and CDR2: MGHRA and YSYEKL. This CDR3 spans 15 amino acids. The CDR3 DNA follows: TGCGCCAGCAGCCAAGATCGAGAATCAGGAAACACCATATATTTT. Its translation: CASSQDRESGNTIYF.

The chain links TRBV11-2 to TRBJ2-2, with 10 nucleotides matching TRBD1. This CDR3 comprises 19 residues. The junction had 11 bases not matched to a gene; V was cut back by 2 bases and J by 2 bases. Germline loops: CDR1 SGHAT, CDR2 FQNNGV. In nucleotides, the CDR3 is TGTGCCAGCAGCTTATTCGCGCTCGGGGACAGGGGTAACACCGGGGAGCTGTTTTTT. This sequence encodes CASSLFALGDRGNTGELFF.

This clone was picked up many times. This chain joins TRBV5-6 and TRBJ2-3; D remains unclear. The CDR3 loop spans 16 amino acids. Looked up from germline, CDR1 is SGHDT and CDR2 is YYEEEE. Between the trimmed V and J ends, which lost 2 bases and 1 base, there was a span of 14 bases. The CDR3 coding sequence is TGTGCCAGCAGCTTCGTTCAGGTCTCGGGCACAGATACGCAGTATTTT. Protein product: CASSFVQVSGTDTQYF. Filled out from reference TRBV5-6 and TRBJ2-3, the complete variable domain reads DAGVTQSPTHLIKTRGQQVTLRCSPKSGHDTVSWYQQALGQGPQFIFQYYEEEERQRGNFPDRFSGHQFPNYSSELNVNALLLGDSALYLCASSFVQVSGTDTQYFGPGTRLTVL.

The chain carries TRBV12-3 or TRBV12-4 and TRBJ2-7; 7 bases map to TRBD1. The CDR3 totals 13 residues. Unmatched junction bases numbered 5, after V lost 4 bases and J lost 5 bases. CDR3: CASSSGTADEQYF. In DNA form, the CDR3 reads TGTGCCAGCAGTTCCGGGACAGCAGACGAGCAGTACTTC.

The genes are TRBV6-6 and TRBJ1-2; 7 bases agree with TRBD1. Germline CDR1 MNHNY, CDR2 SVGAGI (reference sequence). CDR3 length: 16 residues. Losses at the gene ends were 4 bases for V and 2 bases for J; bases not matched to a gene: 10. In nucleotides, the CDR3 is TGTGCCAGCAGTTCCGTTTACTCGGGACAGAACTATGGCTACACCTTC. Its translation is CASSSVYSGQNYGYTF.

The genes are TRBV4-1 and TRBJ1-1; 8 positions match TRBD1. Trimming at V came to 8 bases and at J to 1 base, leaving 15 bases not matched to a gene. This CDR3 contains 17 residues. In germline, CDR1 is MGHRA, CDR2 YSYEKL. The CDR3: CASSHPDRGGGNTEAFF. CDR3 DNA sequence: TGCGCCAGCTCCCACCCCGACAGGGGAGGAGGGAACACTGAAGCTTTCTTT.